Following are 19 T cell receptor beta chains from one sample sequenced in a study of identical twins. TCRdb re-called the 5' RACE reads through MiXCR, storing one row per CDR3 protein. This sample has 420,000 or so distinct CDR3 sequences, with under 20% found just once. The sequenced sample was naive T cells sorted from blood. The source of these receptors is a man in his fifties in good health.

There are a few counts of this clonotype. V usage is TRBV29-1 and J usage is TRBJ1-4, with 10 bases fitting TRBD1. Looked up from germline, CDR1 is SQVTM and CDR2 is ANQGSEA. V gave up 5 bases and J gave up 5 bases; unmatched junction bases: 11. The CDR3 consists of 16 residues. DNA for the CDR3: TGCAGCGTTTTGGGCCTGGGGACAGGGGAAAATGAAAAACTGTTTTTT. Its protein is CSVLGLGTGENEKLFF.

The rearrangement uses TRBV24-1 and TRBJ2-1, with D unresolved. Trimming removed 2 bases from V and 16 bases from J, with 17 bases in between. The V gene's germline CDR1 is KGHDR and CDR2 SFDVKD. The length of the CDR3 is 13 residues. CDR3 DNA sequence: TGTGCCACCAGTGATTCCCTGACAAAAAAGGGTTTCTTC. Its translation is CATSDSLTKKGFF.

In its sample, this clonotype was seen many times. The V and J genes are TRBV21-1 and TRBJ1-1; TRBD1 is taken as the D call from the table, unchecked against the DNA. TRBV21-1 is a pseudogene segment. This CDR3 is built from 14 residues. CDR3 loop: CASHPWTGPTKAFF. The CDR3 DNA is TGTGCCAGCCATCCTTGGACAGGGCCTACAAAAGCTTTCTTT.

This clonotype was observed a few times. This rearrangement joins TRBV12-3 or TRBV12-4 to TRBJ2-3; no clear D gene. Trimming removed 8 bases from V and 2 bases from J, with 20 bases in between. The CDR3 consists of 16 residues. The CDR3 protein is CASRKSALIDTDTQYF. The CDR3 coding sequence is TGTGCCAGCCGCAAATCTGCGTTAATTGACACAGATACGCAGTATTTT.

This clonotype was seen repeatedly, ten times or more. V is TRBV12-3 or TRBV12-4 and J is TRBJ2-3; TRBD1 agrees at 9 bases. The CDR3 has 16 amino acids. The junction had 6 bases not matched to a gene; V was cut back by 5 bases and J by 0 bases. In nucleotides, the CDR3 is TGTGCCAGCAGTACCACCGGGACAGGGAGCACAGATACGCAGTATTTT. It translates to CASSTTGTGSTDTQYF.

V is TRBV7-3 and J is TRBJ2-5, with D uncertain. Per germline, CDR1 SGHTA and CDR2 FQGTGA. The V and J ends lost 6 bases and 4 bases respectively, with 12 bases between them. The CDR3 is made up of 13 amino acids. DNA for the CDR3: TGTGCCAGCAGTTTTAGACCTCGAGAGACCCAGTACTTC. Residues: CASSFRPRETQYF.

The rearrangement uses TRBV27 and TRBJ2-7; 10 positions agree with TRBD1. The germline gives CDR1 MNHEY, CDR2 SMNVEV (reference sequence). The CDR3 sequence is 14 residues long. V shed 5 bases and J 4 bases; nucleotides not matched to a gene: 5. CDR3 in DNA: TGTGCCAGCAGTCCAGACAGGGGGCTATACGAGCAGTACTTC. Protein sequence: CASSPDRGLYEQYF.

This clonotype was recorded many times. This chain connects TRBV29-1 to TRBJ2-3; tentatively, D is TRBD2 (5 bases). The CDR3 is made up of 13 amino acids. Between the trimmed V and J ends, which lost 6 bases and 6 bases, there was a span of 16 bases. Looked up from germline, CDR1 is SQVTM and CDR2 is ANQGSEA. CDR3 protein: CSVAGVAPDTQYF. The CDR3 nucleotides are TGCAGCGTCGCCGGGGTCGCCCCGGATACGCAGTATTTT.

The chain combines TRBV10-3 with TRBJ2-6; D might be TRBD2 (6 bases). The V end lost 8 bases, the J end lost 4 bases, and 6 bases lay between the germline ends. The CDR3 extends over 12 amino acids. CDR1 and CDR2 from the germline V gene are ENHRY and SYGVKD. In DNA form, the CDR3 reads TGTGCCATCGGGAGGGGGGCCAACGTCCTGACTTTC. Translated, it gives CAIGRGANVLTF.

This clonotype occurred many times. J is TRBJ2-7 and V is TRBV4-2, with 8 bases identical to TRBD1. CDR3 length equals 16 residues. Trimming took 0 bases from V and 2 from J; bases not matched to a gene: 6. CDR1 and CDR2 (germline): LGHNA, YNFKEQ. The CDR3 reads CASSQDAQGAAYEQYF. Written as DNA, the CDR3 is TGTGCCAGCAGCCAAGATGCCCAGGGGGCAGCCTACGAGCAGTACTTC.

As regards this clonotype: This may be a read error, as it is one base from a much larger clone. The chain uses TRBV27 and TRBJ2-4; perhaps D is TRBD1 or TRBD2 (6 bases each). Germline assignment: CDR1 MNHEY and CDR2 SMNVEV (reference sequence). V was shortened by 6 bases and J by 6 bases, with 15 bases between the two germline ends. There are 14 residues in the CDR3. CDR3 in amino acids: CASSPRGDGNIQYF. The CDR3 region has the DNA TGTGCCAGCAGCCCAAGGGGGGACGGAAACATTCAGTACTTC.

This clonotype showed up many times. The chain recombines TRBV20-1 with TRBJ1-2, with 11 positions matching TRBD1. The CDR3 loop spans 13 amino acids. V gave up 1 base and J gave up 7 bases; unmatched junction bases: 2. Germline lookup yields CDR1 DFQATT and CDR2 SNEGSKA (reference sequence). The CDR3 reads CSARGDRGAGYTF. The CDR3 DNA reads TGCAGTGCTAGAGGGGACAGGGGGGCTGGCTACACCTTC.

The rearrangement uses TRBV5-4 and TRBJ2-5; 8 bases are shared with TRBD2. The J segment lost 3 bases and the V segment lost 0 bases, leaving 7 bases of the junction unmatched. CDR3 length equals 16 residues. The germline V gene has CDR1 SGHNT and CDR2 YYREEE (reference sequence). The CDR3 nucleotides read TGTGCCAGCAGCTTGGGGACTAGCTTCCCAAAAGAGACCCAGTACTTC. It yields the protein CASSLGTSFPKETQYF.

The V gene is TRBV7-2, the J gene TRBJ2-1; 10 bases agree with TRBD2. V was pared by 0 bases and J by 3 bases, with 8 bases of the junction left unmatched. The CDR3 is 18 amino acids. The germline V gene encodes CDR1 SGHTA and CDR2 FQGNSA. CDR3 sequence: CASSLASPRLAGYNEQFF. Here the CDR3 DNA reads TGTGCCAGCAGCTTAGCCTCACCGAGACTAGCGGGCTACAATGAGCAGTTCTTC. Complete variable domain (other parts from reference TRBV7-2 and TRBJ2-1): GAGVSQSPSNKVTEKGKDVELRCDPISGHTALYWYRQSLGQGLEFLIYFQGNSAPDKSGLPSDRFSAERTGGSVSTLTIQRTQQEDSAVYLCASSLASPRLAGYNEQFFGPGTRLTVL.

The table lists this clonotype with a few counts. The J gene is TRBJ2-5, the V gene TRBV4-2; D may be TRBD1 or TRBD2 (5 bases each). The CDR3 is made up of 14 amino acids. The V gene's germline CDR1 is LGHNA and CDR2 YNFKEQ. V lost 0 bases, J lost 4 bases, and 9 bases lay in between. The CDR3: CASSQDWGLETQYF. For the CDR3, the DNA is TGTGCCAGCAGCCAAGATTGGGGGTTAGAGACCCAGTACTTC.

This clonotype was detected ten times or more. The genes are TRBV5-6 and TRBJ1-2, with TRBD1 matching 10 bases. This CDR3 is 14 amino acids long. V trimming: 3 bases; J trimming: 8 bases; junction bases outside the gene matches: 7. Germline V lookup: CDR1 SGHDT, CDR2 YYEEEE. In DNA form, the CDR3 reads TGTGCCAGCAGCTCGACAGGGGGCGAGTGGGGCTACACCTTC. Protein sequence: CASSSTGGEWGYTF.

This clonotype was counted only a few times. The V call is TRBV9, the J call TRBJ2-2; possibly TRBD2 for D (5 bases). The germline gives CDR1 SGDLS, CDR2 YYNGEE. Deletions cut 1 base from V and 4 bases from J, with 8 bases between. The CDR3 totals 14 residues. As DNA, the CDR3 is TGTGCCAGCAGCGTACGGGATCGCACCGGGGAGCTGTTTTTT. Translation: CASSVRDRTGELFF. Full variable domain (outside the CDR3, taken from reference TRBV9 and TRBJ2-2): DSGVTQTPKHLITATGQRVTLRCSPRSGDLSVYWYQQSLDQGLQFLIQYYNGEERAKGNILERFSAQQFPDLHSELNLSSLELGDSALYFCASSVRDRTGELFFGEGSRLTVL.

This clonotype was seen repeatedly, ten times or more. This rearrangement joins TRBV7-2 to TRBJ2-1, with D unresolved. This CDR3 is built from 11 residues. The V gene lost 6 bases and the J gene lost 7 bases, with 7 bases spanning the gap. In germline, CDR1 is SGHTA, CDR2 FQGNSA. CDR3 protein: CASSEENEQFF. The CDR3 DNA is TGTGCCAGCAGTGAAGAGAATGAGCAGTTCTTC. Full variable domain (missing parts from reference TRBV7-2 and TRBJ2-1): GAGVSQSPSNKVTEKGKDVELRCDPISGHTALYWYRQSLGQGLEFLIYFQGNSAPDKSGLPSDRFSAERTGGSVSTLTIQRTQQEDSAVYLCASSEENEQFFGPGTRLTVL.

This clonotype was recorded many times. The rearrangement joins TRBV5-1 to TRBJ2-3, with 9 bases fitting TRBD1. V shed 4 bases and J 0 bases; nucleotides not matched to a gene: 6. In germline, CDR1 is SGHRS, CDR2 YFSETQ. CDR3 length: 16 amino acids. The CDR3 bases are TGCGCCAGCAGCCCGACAGGGGGAACTAGCACAGATACGCAGTATTTT. This translates into CASSPTGGTSTDTQYF.